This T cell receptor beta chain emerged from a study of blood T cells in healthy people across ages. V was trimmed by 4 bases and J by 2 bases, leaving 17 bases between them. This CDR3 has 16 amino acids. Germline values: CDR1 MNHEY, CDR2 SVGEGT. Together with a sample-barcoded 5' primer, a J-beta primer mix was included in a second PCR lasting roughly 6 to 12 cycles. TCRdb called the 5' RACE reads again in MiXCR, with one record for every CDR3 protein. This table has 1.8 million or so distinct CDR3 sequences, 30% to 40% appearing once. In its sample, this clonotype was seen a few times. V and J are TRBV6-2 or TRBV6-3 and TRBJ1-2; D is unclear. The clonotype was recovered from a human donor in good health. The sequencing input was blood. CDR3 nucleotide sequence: TGTGCCAGCAGTTTCCTCTATTTGACGGAGAACTATGGCTACACCTTC. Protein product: CASSFLYLTENYGYTF.